The 12 T cell receptor beta chains below come from one sample, sequenced in a study of shared clonotypes between healthy human individuals. Some clones are missing from TCRdb's copy, which holds only in-frame ones; the method was immunoSEQ multiplex PCR. The table records over 400,000 clones, 81% of them present only once. Material for sequencing was PBMCs. The receptors here all came from a woman in her thirties or forties in good health. Some clones in this sample may be carry-over from other donors' samples.

This chain uses TRBV2 with TRBJ2-7, with D hard to call. Germline V gene lookup returns CDR1 SNHLY and CDR2 FYNNEI. CDR3 length equals 12 residues. V was shortened by 8 bases and J by 0 bases, with 8 bases between the two germline ends. The CDR3 sequence is CASDPASYEQYF. The CDR3 DNA reads as TGTGCCAGCGACCCTGCCTCCTACGAGCAGTACTTC. The full variable domain, rest sourced from reference TRBV2 and TRBJ2-7, is EPEVTQTPSHQVTQMGQEVILRCVPISNHLYFYWYRQILGQKVEFLVSFYNNEISEKSEIFDDQFSVERPDGSNFTLKIRSTKLEDSAMYFCASDPASYEQYFGPGTRLTVT.

The rearrangement uses TRBV7-2 and TRBJ2-5; D is unclear. The CDR3 has 14 residues. Per the germline V gene, CDR1 is SGHTA and CDR2 is FQGNSA. With 4 bases removed from V and 2 bases from J, the gap between germline ends came to 11 bases. CDR3 bases: TGTGCCAGCAGCTACCGACCGATACAAGAGACCCAGTACTTC. This codes for CASSYRPIQETQYF.

This clone was seen a few times. The chain couples TRBV27 to TRBJ1-2; 8 bases map to TRBD1. V lost 5 bases to trimming and J lost 4 bases; unmatched junction nucleotides: 9. The CDR3 is 15 residues long. Germline V CDR1 and CDR2: MNHEY, SMNVEV (reference sequence). The CDR3 reads CASSGGPTGAYGYTF. For the CDR3, the DNA is TGTGCCAGCAGTGGGGGCCCGACAGGGGCCTATGGCTACACCTTC.

The chain recombines TRBV6-1 with TRBJ2-7; tentative D call: TRBD1 (5 bases). This CDR3 is built from 13 residues. From germline, CDR1 is MNHNS and CDR2 SASEGT. V lost 4 bases, J lost 4 bases, and 11 bases lay in between. CDR3 nucleotide sequence: TGTGCCAGCAGTGGGGGCCCGGAGTACGAGCAGTACTTC. This codes for CASSGGPEYEQYF.

Details on this clone: A single base is all that separates this from a far larger clone, so a read error is likely. This specimen includes other DNA sequences encoding the same CDR3. The chain combines TRBV4-3 with TRBJ2-7, with TRBD2 matching 7 bases. CDR1 and CDR2 (germline): LGHNA, YSLEER. This CDR3 comprises 17 residues. As DNA, the CDR3 is TGCGCCAGCAGCCAAGGAGCGGGCAGCGGGGTCCGCTACGAGCAGTACTTT. Its protein is CASSQGAGSGVRYEQYF.

In the case of this clone: A far bigger clonotype differs at one base, so this is likely a read error. CDR3 sequence: CASNPPSESQTQYF. The CDR3 region has the DNA TGTGCCAGCAACCCTCCAAGCGAGTCACAGACCCAGTACTTC. The chain employs TRBV7-8 and TRBJ2-5; D not resolved. Germline V gene lookup returns CDR1 SGHVS and CDR2 FQNEAQ. The CDR3 extends over 14 amino acids. V was shortened by 7 bases and J by 6 bases, with 18 bases between the two germline ends.

This clone was observed a few times. The chain couples TRBV28 to TRBJ2-7; D may match TRBD1 or TRBD2 (5 bases each). The germline gives CDR1 MDHEN, CDR2 SYDVKM. This CDR3 has 15 residues. Trimming shortened V by 6 bases and J by 2 bases, and 17 bases separated the two germline ends. CDR3 loop: CASRPVGDGAYEQYF. CDR3 in DNA: TGTGCCAGCAGACCGGTGGGGGACGGAGCCTACGAGCAGTACTTC.

This chain connects TRBV7-9 to TRBJ2-5, with 11 positions matching TRBD1. Trimming cost V 4 bases and J 5 bases; bases outside gene matches: 6. Germline-derived CDR1 and CDR2 are SEHNR and FQNEAQ (reference sequence). The CDR3 is 15 residues long. The CDR3 bases are TGTGCCAGCAGCTCGTGGGGGACAGGGGGTGAGACCCAGTACTTC. Residues: CASSSWGTGGETQYF.

This clone was detected a few times. The chain uses TRBV7-9 and TRBJ2-1; D unclear. There are 13 residues in the CDR3. Germline-derived CDR1 and CDR2 are SEHNR and FQNEAQ (reference sequence). V was pared by 1 base and J by 5 bases, with 6 bases between. The CDR3 coding sequence is TGTGCCAGCAGCTTAGGCGCTAACAATGAGCAGTTCTTC. This codes for CASSLGANNEQFF.

The chain combines TRBV15 with TRBJ2-1; 7 nucleotides align to TRBD2. After removal of 3 bases from V and 6 bases from J, the junction contained 2 bases not matched to a gene. The CDR3 totals 13 residues. Germline V gene data show CDR1 as LNHNV and CDR2 as YYDKDF (reference sequence). CDR3 sequence (DNA): TGTGCCACCAGCAGGGGACTATTCAATGAGCAGTTCTTC. This sequence encodes CATSRGLFNEQFF.

This clone turned up a few times. This chain connects TRBV18 to TRBJ2-7; weak D call: TRBD1 (5 bases). The CDR3 consists of 13 residues. CDR1 and CDR2 from the germline V gene are KGHSH and LQKENI. The V gene lost 2 bases and the J gene lost 3 bases, with 8 bases spanning the gap. The CDR3 is CASSPGANYEQYF. For the CDR3, the DNA is TGTGCCAGCTCACCAGGGGCTAACTACGAGCAGTACTTC.

The chain links TRBV7-9 to TRBJ2-1, with 8 bases identical to TRBD1. Germline V gene data show CDR1 as SEHNR and CDR2 as FQNEAQ (reference sequence). The J segment lost 7 bases and the V segment lost 3 bases, leaving 5 bases of the junction unmatched. CDR3 length: 14 residues. In nucleotides, the CDR3 is TGTGCCAGCAGCTTCAGACAGGGGTGGAATGAGCAGTTCTTC. Its protein is CASSFRQGWNEQFF. Supplemented by reference TRBV7-9 and TRBJ2-1, the full variable domain reads DTGVSQNPRHKITKRGQNVTFRCDPISEHNRLYWYRQTLGQGPEFLTYFQNEAQLEKSRLLSDRFSAERPKGSFSTLEIQRTEQGDSAMYLCASSFRQGWNEQFFGPGTRLTVL.